A selection of T cell receptor beta chains follows, all from one sample in a study of blood T cell repertoires in COVID-19. Assay: immunoSEQ multiplex PCR; the TCRdb copy retains only in-frame clones and omits some. The table has tens of thousands of clones, about nine tenths seen once; the top ten hold approximately 7%. Sequencing was carried out using peripheral blood. The receptors come from a man aged 50 to 60 with active COVID-19. CDR3s include the opening cysteine and the closing phenylalanine or tryptophan. D genes are given only for firm matches. Clone size appears in some rows only: once, few, many, or a class for an expanded clone.

TGCAGCGCCTCACTAGCGGGAGGGCTGTCCGGGGAGCTGTTTTTT	CSASLAGGLSGELFF	TRBJ2-2	TRBD2	TRBV29-1	.
TGTGCCAGCAGCCCCTTCGGGACTAGCGGAGAGACCCAGTACTTC	CASSPFGTSGETQYF	TRBJ2-5	TRBD2	TRBV7-2	.
TGCGCCAGCAGCTTGGGCCCTACGTCTGGAAACACCATATATTTT	CASSLGPTSGNTIYF	TRBJ1-3	.	TRBV5-1	few
TGTGCCAGTAGTATAACCCTAGCGGGGGGGCCTGGAGATACGCAGTATTTT	CASSITLAGGPGDTQYF	TRBJ2-3	TRBD2	TRBV19	.
TGTGCCACCAGTGATTCCGGACGGGGTGAAGCTTTCTTT	CATSDSGRGEAFF	TRBJ1-1	.	TRBV24-1	.
TGTGCCAGCAGCCGCGGGGGGGGGAGAGGGTACGAGCAGTACTTC	CASSRGGGRGYEQYF	TRBJ2-7	TRBD2	TRBV11-2	.
TGTGCCAGCAGCTCGACTACTAGCACAGATACGCAGTATTTT	CASSSTTSTDTQYF	TRBJ2-3	.	TRBV27	.
TGTGCCAGCAGCCTGGCGCGGGACTTCAATCAGCCCCAGCATTTT	CASSLARDFNQPQHF	TRBJ1-5	.	TRBV7-8	.
TGCGCCAGCAGCTCTCTCGAGGGAGGACCCTACGAGCAGTACTTC	CASSSLEGGPYEQYF	TRBJ2-7	.	TRBV5-1	.
TGCGCCAGCAGCTCCCTCTACGAGCAGTACTTC	CASSSLYEQYF	TRBJ2-7	.	TRBV4-3	.
TGTGCCAGCAGTTTAGGGGGGGGAATCGGCAATCAGCCCCAGCATTTT	CASSLGGGIGNQPQHF	TRBJ1-5	.	TRBV27	.
TGCGCCAGCAGCTTGCAGGGAGGAAATTCACCCCTCCACTTT	CASSLQGGNSPLHF	TRBJ1-6	.	TRBV5-1	once
TGTGCCAGCAGTCCCGGCGGTGGTGGCAGAAACACCATATATTTT	CASSPGGGGRNTIYF	TRBJ1-3	.	TRBV28	.
TGTGCCAGCACTTCTGGGACAGACTGGATGCCCCAGCATTTT	CASTSGTDWMPQHF	TRBJ1-5	TRBD1	TRBV28	few
TGTGCCAGCAGCCCCGGACTAGCGGGGGGGGCAGATACGCAGTATTTT	CASSPGLAGGADTQYF	TRBJ2-3	TRBD2	TRBV7-9	.